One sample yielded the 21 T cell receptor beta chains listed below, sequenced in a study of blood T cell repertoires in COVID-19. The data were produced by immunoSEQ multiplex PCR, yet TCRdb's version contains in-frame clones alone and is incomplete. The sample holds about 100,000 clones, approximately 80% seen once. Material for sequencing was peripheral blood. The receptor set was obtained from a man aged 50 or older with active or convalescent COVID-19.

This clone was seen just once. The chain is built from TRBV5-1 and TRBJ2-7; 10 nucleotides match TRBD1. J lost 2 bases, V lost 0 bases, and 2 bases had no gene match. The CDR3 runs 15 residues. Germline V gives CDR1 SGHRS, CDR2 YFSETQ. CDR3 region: CASSLEGQGTYEQYF. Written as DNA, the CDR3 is TGCGCCAGCAGCTTGGAGGGACAGGGGACCTACGAGCAGTACTTC. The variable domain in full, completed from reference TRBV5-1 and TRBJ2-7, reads KAGVTQTPRYLIKTRGQQVTLSCSPISGHRSVSWYQQTPGQGLQFLFEYFSETQRNKGNFPGRFSGRQFSNSRSEMNVSTLELGDSALYLCASSLEGQGTYEQYFGPGTRLTVT.

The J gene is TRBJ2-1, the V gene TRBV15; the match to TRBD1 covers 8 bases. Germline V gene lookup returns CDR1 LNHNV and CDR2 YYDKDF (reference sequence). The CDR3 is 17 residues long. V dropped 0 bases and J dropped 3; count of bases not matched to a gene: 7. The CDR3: CATSRDLGTGHYNEQFF. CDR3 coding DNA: TGTGCCACCAGCAGAGATCTAGGGACAGGCCACTACAATGAGCAGTTCTTC. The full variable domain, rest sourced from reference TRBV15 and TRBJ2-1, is DAMVIQNPRYQVTQFGKPVTLSCSQTLNHNVMYWYQQKSSQAPKLLFHYYDKDFNNEADTPDNFQSRRPNTSFCFLDIRSPGLGDTAMYLCATSRDLGTGHYNEQFFGPGTRLTVL.

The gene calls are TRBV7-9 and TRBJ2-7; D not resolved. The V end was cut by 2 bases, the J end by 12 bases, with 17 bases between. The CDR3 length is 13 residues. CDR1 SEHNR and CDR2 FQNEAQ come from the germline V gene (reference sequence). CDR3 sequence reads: CASSLRTLDGRYF. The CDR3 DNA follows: TGTGCCAGCAGCTTACGAACTCTAGACGGTCGGTACTTC.

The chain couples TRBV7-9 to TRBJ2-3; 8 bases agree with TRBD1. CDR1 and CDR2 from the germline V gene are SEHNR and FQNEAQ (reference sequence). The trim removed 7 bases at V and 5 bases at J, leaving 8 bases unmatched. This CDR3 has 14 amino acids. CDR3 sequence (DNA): TGTGCCAGCATCTCGGACAGGGCAAGAGATACGCAGTATTTT. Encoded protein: CASISDRARDTQYF.

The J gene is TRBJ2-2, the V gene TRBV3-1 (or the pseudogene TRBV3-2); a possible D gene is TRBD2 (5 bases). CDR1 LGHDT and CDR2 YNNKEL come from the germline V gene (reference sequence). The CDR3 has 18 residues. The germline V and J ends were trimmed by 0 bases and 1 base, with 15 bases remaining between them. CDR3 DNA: TGTGCCAGCAGCCAAGATGGGCTTATCGGAGGGAACACCGGGGAGCTGTTTTTT. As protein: CASSQDGLIGGNTGELFF.

As DNA, the CDR3 is TGTGCCAGCAGTCACCAGGGGGCGGGTGGCTACACCTTC. Its protein product is CASSHQGAGGYTF. The chain links TRBV12-3 or TRBV12-4 to TRBJ1-2, with TRBD1 matching 8 bases. The CDR3 contains 13 residues. J gave up 7 bases and V 5 bases, and 6 bases lay outside the gene matches.

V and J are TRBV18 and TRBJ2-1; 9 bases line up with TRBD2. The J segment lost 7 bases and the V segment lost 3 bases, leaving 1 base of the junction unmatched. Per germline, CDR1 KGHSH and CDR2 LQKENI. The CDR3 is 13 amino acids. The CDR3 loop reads CASSPGLANEQFF. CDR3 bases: TGTGCCAGCTCACCCGGACTAGCGAATGAGCAGTTCTTC.

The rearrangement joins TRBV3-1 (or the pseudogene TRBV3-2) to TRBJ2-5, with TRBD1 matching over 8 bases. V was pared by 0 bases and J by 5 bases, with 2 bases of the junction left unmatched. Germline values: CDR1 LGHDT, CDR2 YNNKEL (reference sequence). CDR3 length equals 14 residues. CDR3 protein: CASSQDRGRETQYF. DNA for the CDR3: TGTGCCAGCAGCCAAGACAGGGGGCGGGAGACCCAGTACTTC.

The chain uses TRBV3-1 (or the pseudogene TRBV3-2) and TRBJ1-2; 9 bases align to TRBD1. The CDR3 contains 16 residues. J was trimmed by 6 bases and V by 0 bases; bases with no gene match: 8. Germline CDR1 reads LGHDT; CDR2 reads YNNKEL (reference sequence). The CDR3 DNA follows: TGTGCCAGCAGCCAAGAGTACACAGGGGGCTTCAATGGCTACACCTTC. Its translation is CASSQEYTGGFNGYTF.

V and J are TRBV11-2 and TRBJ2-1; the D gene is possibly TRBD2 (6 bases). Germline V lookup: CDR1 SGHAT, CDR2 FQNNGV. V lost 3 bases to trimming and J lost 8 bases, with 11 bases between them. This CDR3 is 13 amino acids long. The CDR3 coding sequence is TGTGCCAGCAGCTTGGGGGACTTGGATGAGCAGTTCTTC. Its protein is CASSLGDLDEQFF.

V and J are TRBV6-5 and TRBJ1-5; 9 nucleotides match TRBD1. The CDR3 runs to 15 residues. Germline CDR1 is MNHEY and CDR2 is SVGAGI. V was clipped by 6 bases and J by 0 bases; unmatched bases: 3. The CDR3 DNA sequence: TGTGCCAGCAGCGCGACAGGGGGTAGCAATCAGCCCCAGCATTTT. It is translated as CASSATGGSNQPQHF.

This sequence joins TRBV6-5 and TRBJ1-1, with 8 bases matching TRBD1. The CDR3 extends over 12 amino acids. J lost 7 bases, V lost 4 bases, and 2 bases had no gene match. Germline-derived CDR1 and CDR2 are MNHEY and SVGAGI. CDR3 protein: CASSFDRGEAFF. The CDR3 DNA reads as TGTGCCAGCAGTTTCGACAGGGGTGAAGCTTTCTTT.

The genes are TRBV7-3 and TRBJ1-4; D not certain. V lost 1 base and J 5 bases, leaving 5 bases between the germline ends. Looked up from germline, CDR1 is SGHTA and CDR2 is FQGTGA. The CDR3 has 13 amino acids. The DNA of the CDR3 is TGTGCCAGCAGCTTAAACAGAAATGAAAAACTGTTTTTT. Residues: CASSLNRNEKLFF.

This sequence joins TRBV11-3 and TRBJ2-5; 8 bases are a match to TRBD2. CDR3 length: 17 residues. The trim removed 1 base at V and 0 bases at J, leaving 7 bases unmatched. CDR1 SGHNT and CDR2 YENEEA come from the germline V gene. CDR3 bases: TGTGCCAGCAGCTTAGTTGCGGGAGGCCGGTACCAAGAGACCCAGTACTTC. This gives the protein CASSLVAGGRYQETQYF.

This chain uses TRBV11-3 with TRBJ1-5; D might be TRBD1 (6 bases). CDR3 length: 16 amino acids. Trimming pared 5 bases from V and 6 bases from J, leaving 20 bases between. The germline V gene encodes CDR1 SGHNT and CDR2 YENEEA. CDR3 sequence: CASSRKNRVLGQPQHF. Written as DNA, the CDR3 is TGTGCCAGCAGCCGCAAGAACAGGGTTTTGGGTCAGCCCCAGCATTTT. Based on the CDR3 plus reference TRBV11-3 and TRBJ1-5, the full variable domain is EAGVVQSPRYKIIEKKQPVAFWCNPISGHNTLYWYLQNLGQGPELLIRYENEEAVDDSQLPKDRFSAERLKGVDSTLKIQPAELGDSAVYLCASSRKNRVLGQPQHFGDGTRLSIL.

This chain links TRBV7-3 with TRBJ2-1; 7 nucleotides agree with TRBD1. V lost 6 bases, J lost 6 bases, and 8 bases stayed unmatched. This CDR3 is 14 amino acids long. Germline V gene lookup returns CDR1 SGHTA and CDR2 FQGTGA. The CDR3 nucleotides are TGTGCCAGCAGTAAAAGGGGACAGCTCAATGAGCAGTTCTTC. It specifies CASSKRGQLNEQFF.

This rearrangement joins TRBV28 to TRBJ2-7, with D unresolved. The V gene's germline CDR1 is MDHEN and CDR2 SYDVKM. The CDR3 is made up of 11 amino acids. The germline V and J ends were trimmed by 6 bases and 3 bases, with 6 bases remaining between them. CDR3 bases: TGTGCCAGCAGCCAATTCTACGAGCAGTACTTC. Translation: CASSQFYEQYF.

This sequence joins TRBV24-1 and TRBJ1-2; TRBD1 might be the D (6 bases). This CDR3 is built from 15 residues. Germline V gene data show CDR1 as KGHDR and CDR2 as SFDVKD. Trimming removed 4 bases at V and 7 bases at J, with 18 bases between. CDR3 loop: CATSDGAQGEGGYTF. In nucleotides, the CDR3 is TGTGCCACCAGTGACGGAGCACAGGGCGAGGGTGGCTACACCTTC.

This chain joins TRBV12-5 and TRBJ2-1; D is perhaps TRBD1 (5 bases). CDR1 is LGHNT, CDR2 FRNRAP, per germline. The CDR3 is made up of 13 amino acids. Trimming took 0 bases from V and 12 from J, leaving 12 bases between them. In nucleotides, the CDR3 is TGTGCTAGTGGTTTGGTAGTCGGGCAGGGGCAGTTCTTC. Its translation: CASGLVVGQGQFF. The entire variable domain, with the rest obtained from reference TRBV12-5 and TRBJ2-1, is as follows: DARVTQTPRHKVTEMGQEVTMRCQPILGHNTVFWYRQTMMQGLELLAYFRNRAPLDDSGMPKDRFSAEMPDATLATLKIQPSEPRDSAVYFCASGLVVGQGQFFGPGTRLTVL.

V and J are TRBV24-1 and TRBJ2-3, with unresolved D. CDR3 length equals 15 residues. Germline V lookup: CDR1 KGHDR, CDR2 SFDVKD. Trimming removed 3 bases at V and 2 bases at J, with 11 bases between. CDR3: CATSDEWHYTDTQYF. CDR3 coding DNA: TGTGCCACCAGTGATGAGTGGCACTACACAGATACGCAGTATTTT.

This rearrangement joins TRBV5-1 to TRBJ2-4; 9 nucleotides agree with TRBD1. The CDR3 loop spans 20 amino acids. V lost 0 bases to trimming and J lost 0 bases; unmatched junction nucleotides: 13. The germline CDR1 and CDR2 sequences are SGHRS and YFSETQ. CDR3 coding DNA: TGCGCCAGCAGCTTGGAGTTGGGACAGGGACGAACGGAAGCCAAAAACATTCAGTACTTC. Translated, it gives CASSLELGQGRTEAKNIQYF.